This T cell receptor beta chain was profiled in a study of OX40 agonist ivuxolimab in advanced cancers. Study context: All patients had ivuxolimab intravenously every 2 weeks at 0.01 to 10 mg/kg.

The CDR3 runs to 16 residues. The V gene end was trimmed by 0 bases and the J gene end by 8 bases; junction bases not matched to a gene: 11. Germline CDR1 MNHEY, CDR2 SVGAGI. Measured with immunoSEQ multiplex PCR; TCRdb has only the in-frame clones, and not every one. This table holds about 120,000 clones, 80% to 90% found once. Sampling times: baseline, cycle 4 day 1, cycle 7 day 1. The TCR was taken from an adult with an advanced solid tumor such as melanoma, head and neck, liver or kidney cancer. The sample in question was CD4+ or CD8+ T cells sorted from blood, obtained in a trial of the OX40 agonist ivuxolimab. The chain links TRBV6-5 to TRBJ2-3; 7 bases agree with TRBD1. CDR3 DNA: TGTGCCAGCAGTTACTCGAGACAGGGACCCTTGGCTACGCAGTATTTT. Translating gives CASSYSRQGPLATQYF.